Listed below are T cell receptor beta chains from one sample, sequenced in a study of T cells after yellow fever vaccination. TCRdb re-analysed the 5' RACE reads in MiXCR, keeping a single row per CDR3 protein. The sample shows some 420,000 distinct CDR3 sequences, roughly a sixth of them seen only once. The sequenced sample was PBMCs, obtained before the yellow fever booster vaccination. These receptors all stem from a man aged 18 to 30 who received the YFV17D yellow fever vaccine. Each CDR3 is given with its conserved first and last residue. D genes are given only for firm matches. Size is omitted from some rows. Given values are once, few, many or a class for expanded clones.

D gene	clone size	J gene	V gene	CDR3 protein	CDR3 DNA
NA	NA	TRBJ2-1	TRBV24-1	CATSDGLRGKNEQFF	TGTGCCACCAGTGATGGGTTAAGGGGCAAAAATGAGCAGTTCTTC
NA	NA	TRBJ2-5	TRBV12-3/TRBV12-4	CASSRGHRETQYF	TGTGCCAGCAGCCGGGGACACAGGGAGACCCAGTACTTC
TRBD2	NA	TRBJ2-5	TRBV12-3/TRBV12-4	CASSPLTSGEETQYF	TGTGCCAGCAGTCCCCTGACTAGCGGGGAAGAGACCCAGTACTTC
TRBD1	NA	TRBJ1-1	TRBV7-2	CASSSPGTAGEAFF	TGTGCCAGCAGCTCTCCCGGGACAGCGGGTGAAGCTTTCTTT
TRBD1	few	TRBJ2-2	TRBV7-9	CASRGPLRTGPMAGELFF	TGTGCCAGCAGAGGACCACTTCGGACAGGCCCCATGGCCGGGGAGCTGTTTTTT
NA	NA	TRBJ1-2	TRBV2	CASSEALQGMYGYTF	TGTGCCAGCAGTGAAGCGCTTCAGGGGATGTATGGCTACACCTTC
NA	few	TRBJ1-2	TRBV9	CASSPYNGGNYGYTF	TGTGCCAGCAGCCCTTACAACGGGGGGAACTATGGCTACACCTTC
TRBD1	NA	TRBJ1-2	TRBV7-9	CASSSGQPSNYGYTF	TGTGCCAGCAGCTCGGGACAGCCTTCTAACTATGGCTACACCTTC
TRBD2	NA	TRBJ2-5	TRBV11-2	CASSPLGGGKTEDQYF	TGTGCCAGCAGCCCCCTAGGCGGGGGAAAAACTGAGGACCAGTACTTC
NA	NA	TRBJ2-1	TRBV20-1	CSASLRGSYNEQFF	TGCAGTGCTAGTCTCCGTGGCTCCTACAATGAGCAGTTCTTC
NA	few	TRBJ2-2	TRBV6-2/TRBV6-3	CASTAPGAPSNTGELFF	TGTGCCAGCACTGCTCCAGGGGCACCTTCGAACACCGGGGAGCTGTTTTTT
TRBD1	few	TRBJ1-1	TRBV5-1	CASSLAGTVEAFF	TGCGCCAGCAGTCTCGCCGGGACAGTTGAAGCTTTCTTT
TRBD1	few	TRBJ2-5	TRBV5-1	CASSRTTTGRETQYF	TGCGCCAGCAGCAGAACCACGACAGGGAGAGAGACCCAGTACTTC
NA	NA	TRBJ2-5	TRBV5-1	CASSLEDSLTQYF	TGCGCCAGCAGCTTGGAGGACAGTTTGACCCAGTACTTC
NA	NA	TRBJ1-3	TRBV5-1	CASSLAASASSGNTIYF	TGCGCCAGCAGCTTGGCGGCCAGTGCGAGCTCTGGAAACACCATTTATTTT
TRBD1	NA	TRBJ2-5	TRBV18	CASSPRGQQETQYF	TGTGCCAGCTCACCACGGGGACAGCAAGAGACCCAGTACTTC
NA	many	TRBJ1-1	TRBV5-1	CASRAGATNTEAFF	TGCGCCTCCAGGGCAGGGGCAACGAACACTGAAGCTTTCTTT
TRBD1	few	TRBJ2-7	TRBV20-1	CSARDWQGATYEQYF	TGCAGTGCTAGAGATTGGCAGGGGGCAACCTACGAGCAGTACTTC
NA	NA	TRBJ2-7	TRBV29-1	CSVEAEGRFEQYF	TGCAGCGTTGAAGCCGAAGGACGATTCGAGCAGTACTTC
TRBD1	few	TRBJ2-6	TRBV6-5	CASSYSGTGGFTGANVLTF	TGTGCCAGCAGTTACTCCGGGACAGGGGGCTTCACTGGGGCCAACGTCCTGACTTTC
NA	few	TRBJ1-2	TRBV29-1	CSVAGVSNGYTF	TGCAGCGTGGCAGGGGTTTCGAATGGCTACACCTTC
NA	NA	TRBJ1-2	TRBV5-1	CASSSTRDYGYTF	TGCGCCAGCAGCTCGACCCGGGACTATGGCTACACCTTC
NA	NA	TRBJ2-5	TRBV5-1	CASSPSDREVKTQYF	TGCGCCAGCAGCCCTTCCGACAGGGAGGTGAAGACCCAGTACTTC
TRBD1	NA	TRBJ1-3	TRBV5-1	CASSDRDRGLGGNTIYF	TGCGCCAGCAGCGACCGGGACAGGGGGCTCGGAGGAAACACCATATATTTT
TRBD1	few	TRBJ2-4	TRBV7-9	CASSFWDRENIQYF	TGTGCCAGCAGCTTCTGGGACAGGGAAAACATTCAGTACTTC
NA	few	TRBJ1-1	TRBV12-3/TRBV12-4	CASSAQTTNTEAFF	TGTGCCAGCAGCGCCCAGACGACGAACACTGAAGCTTTCTTT
NA	few	TRBJ1-5	TRBV10-3	CAISELPVHPDQPQHF	TGTGCCATCAGTGAACTTCCCGTACACCCCGATCAGCCCCAGCATTTT
TRBD1	NA	TRBJ1-1	TRBV7-2	CASSLLPPGQGSNTEAFF	TGTGCCAGCAGCTTACTCCCCCCAGGACAGGGTTCGAACACTGAAGCTTTCTTT
TRBD1	NA	TRBJ1-2	TRBV12-3/TRBV12-4	CASTLGTGSYGYTF	TGTGCCAGCACCCTCGGGACAGGTTCCTATGGCTACACCTTC
NA	NA	TRBJ1-5	TRBV20-1	CSARGGAVQPQHF	TGCAGTGCTAGGGGCGGGGCAGTGCAGCCCCAGCATTTT
TRBD1	many	TRBJ1-1	TRBV7-2	CASSSGQGGITEAFF	TGTGCCAGCAGCTCCGGACAGGGCGGAATTACTGAAGCTTTCTTT
NA	NA	TRBJ2-5	TRBV6-5	CASSYSYGTQETQYF	TGTGCCAGCAGTTACTCGTATGGGACTCAAGAGACCCAGTACTTC
NA	few	TRBJ1-2	TRBV27	CASSSGNSYYGYTF	TGTGCCAGCAGTTCCGGGAACTCGTACTATGGCTACACCTTC
TRBD1	NA	TRBJ1-1	TRBV5-1	CASSPEPDRDEAFF	TGCGCCAGCAGCCCTGAACCGGACAGGGACGAAGCTTTCTTT
NA	few	TRBJ1-2	TRBV6-6	CASSFQGSYTF	TGTGCCAGCAGTTTCCAGGGAAGCTACACCTTC
NA	few	TRBJ2-3	TRBV7-9	CASSFGQPSTDTQYF	TGTGCCAGCAGCTTCGGACAGCCTAGCACAGATACGCAGTATTTT
NA	NA	TRBJ2-6	TRBV29-1	CSVEAPPGGRLTPGVLTF	TGCAGCGTTGAAGCTCCTCCGGGGGGCCGTCTAACCCCGGGCGTCCTGACTTTC
NA	few	TRBJ1-6	TRBV7-8	CASSPPAWGMGSPLHF	TGTGCCAGCAGCCCACCGGCATGGGGTATGGGTTCACCCCTCCACTTT
TRBD1	NA	TRBJ1-2	TRBV6-5	CASRYAGTGAYGYTF	TGTGCCAGCAGATATGCCGGGACAGGGGCCTATGGCTACACCTTC
TRBD1	few	TRBJ2-5	TRBV4-3	CASSQNRDRGETQYF	TGCGCCAGCAGCCAAAACCGGGACAGGGGAGAGACCCAGTACTTC
NA	NA	TRBJ2-7	TRBV2	CASSETVFYEQYF	TGTGCCAGCAGTGAGACAGTGTTCTACGAGCAGTACTTC
TRBD2	NA	TRBJ2-1	TRBV20-1	CSATSGGFVNEQFF	TGCAGTGCCACTAGCGGGGGCTTTGTCAATGAGCAGTTCTTC